The T cell receptor beta chain described here comes from a study of cytomegalovirus exposure and HLA in healthy donors. V lost 2 bases and J 1 base, leaving 8 bases between the germline ends. This CDR3 comprises 15 residues. Germline V gene lookup returns CDR1 KGHSH and CDR2 LQKENI. With 60 Vbeta and 13 Jbeta primers, the PCR was carried out. Here immunoSEQ multiplex PCR was the method, and the copy in TCRdb shows in-frame clones only, minus some. The sample consists of some 250,000 clones, roughly 87% of them appearing once. The TCR was taken from a woman aged 40 to 49 in good health and CMV-seropositive. What was sequenced was PBMCs. The J gene is TRBJ1-4, the V gene TRBV18; no firm D call. For the CDR3, the DNA is TGTGCCAGCTCACCAGAAGGGAGAACTAATGAAAAACTGTTTTTT. Encoded protein: CASSPEGRTNEKLFF.